This T cell receptor (beta chain) is from a study of T cell responses to AZD1222 COVID-19 vaccine. Points from the study as a whole: Regions left unmutated in variants are reportedly the target of nearly half of spike-specific TCRs. The study sampled repertoires only after the peak T cell response.

On this clone: The antigen remains unidentified.

Trimming took 4 bases from V and 2 from J; bases not matched to a gene: 14. Per the germline V gene, CDR1 is SGHRS and CDR2 is YFSETQ. This CDR3 comprises 17 residues. Repertoires were generated with immunoSEQ multiplex PCR, while TCRdb's copy carries only in-frame clones and drops some. The repertoire holds 150,000 to 200,000 clones, with over 85% as singletons. V gene TRBV5-1 combines with J gene TRBJ1-2, with 7 nucleotides matching TRBD1. Here the sequenced sample was peripheral blood, taken on day 0 of AZD1222 vaccination. The TCR was taken from an adult in good health. The CDR3, as DNA: TGCGCCAGCAGCCCGGTGAGGGGGCGCCAAGGAAACTATGGCTACACCTTC. As protein: CASSPVRGRQGNYGYTF.